Listed here are 29 T cell receptor beta chains from one sample, sequenced in a study of blood T cell repertoires in COVID-19 (dated by TCRdb to about 2020). The method was the immunoSEQ multiplex PCR assay. Entries here come from immuneACCESS through TCRdb and include only in-frame sequences with V and J called. Some clones fail to appear in such tables; in the studies checked, an unresolved V gene covers under half of the shortfall, and the cause of the remainder is unknown. The sample table lists 100,000 to 150,000 clones, approximately 92% of them with a count of one. Less than 30% of the sample is in the top ten clones. Material: peripheral blood. All receptors derive from a man between 65 and 85 years old with active or convalescent COVID-19.

The chain combines TRBV27 with TRBJ2-1; the match to TRBD2 covers 11 bases. Trimming at V came to 0 bases and at J to 6 bases, leaving 4 bases not matched to a gene. Looked up from germline, CDR1 is MNHEY and CDR2 is SMNVEV (reference sequence). The CDR3 totals 16 residues. CDR3 sequence (DNA): TGTGCCAGCAGTTTATCGATTCTAGCGGGGGGCAATGAGCAGTTCTTC. Its protein is CASSLSILAGGNEQFF.

The gene calls are TRBV18 and TRBJ1-2, with D possibly being TRBD1 (6 bases). Germline assignment: CDR1 KGHSH and CDR2 LQKENI. The CDR3 totals 15 residues. The V and J ends lost 3 bases and 6 bases respectively, with 17 bases between them. CDR3 protein: CASSPEQGSENGYTF. CDR3 nucleotide sequence: TGTGCCAGCTCACCGGAACAGGGAAGCGAGAATGGCTACACCTTC. The entire variable domain, with the rest obtained from reference TRBV18 and TRBJ1-2, is as follows: NAGVMQNPRHLVRRRGQEARLRCSPMKGHSHVYWYRQLPEEGLKFMVYLQKENIIDESGMPKERFSAEFPKEGPSILRIQQVVRGDSAAYFCASSPEQGSENGYTFGSGTRLTVV.

This clone was seen only once. The chain recombines TRBV7-2 with TRBJ2-3, with a weak D call TRBD2 (6 bases). The CDR3 is 14 amino acids. Germline-derived CDR1 and CDR2 are SGHTA and FQGNSA. V lost 6 bases, J lost 2 bases, and 12 bases lay in between. The CDR3 protein is CASRSLAPTDTQYF. CDR3 in DNA: TGTGCCAGCAGGTCACTAGCCCCCACAGATACGCAGTATTTT.

The CDR3 sequence: CAIRTSENTGELFF. The CDR3 DNA sequence: TGTGCCATCAGGACTAGCGAAAACACCGGGGAGCTGTTTTTT. This chain joins TRBV10-3 and TRBJ2-2, with 8 bases fitting TRBD2. This CDR3 is built from 14 residues. Trimming at V came to 6 bases and at J to 2 bases, leaving 2 bases not matched to a gene. Germline assignment: CDR1 ENHRY and CDR2 SYGVKD.

V usage is TRBV19 and J usage is TRBJ2-1; TRBD2 agrees at 7 bases. V lost 4 bases, J lost 4 bases, and 7 bases stayed unmatched. The CDR3 sequence is 15 residues long. Per germline, CDR1 LNHDA and CDR2 SQIVND (reference sequence). The CDR3 DNA reads TGTGCCAGTAGTAGCCTCAAACTAGCGTACAATGAGCAGTTCTTC. This translates into CASSSLKLAYNEQFF.

J is TRBJ2-7 and V is TRBV6-5; 8 bases are shared with TRBD2. The CDR3 is made up of 14 amino acids. V shed 2 bases, J shed 4 bases, and the junction held 4 bases outside the gene matches. The germline gives CDR1 MNHEY, CDR2 SVGAGI. CDR3 DNA sequence: TGTGCCAGCAGTTACCAGCGGGAGTCTTACGAGCAGTACTTC. Translating gives CASSYQRESYEQYF.

The chain recombines TRBV7-3 with TRBJ1-2, with 7 positions matching TRBD1. Germline values: CDR1 SGHTA, CDR2 FQGTGA. The CDR3 has 13 amino acids. Unmatched junction bases numbered 4, after V lost 6 bases and J lost 3 bases. The CDR3 is CASSQGQDYGYTF. The CDR3 DNA sequence: TGTGCCAGCAGTCAAGGACAGGACTATGGCTACACCTTC.

The chain combines TRBV28 with TRBJ1-5, with D perhaps matching TRBD1 (5 bases). With 4 bases removed from V and 6 bases from J, the gap between germline ends came to 19 bases. CDR3 length equals 16 residues. The germline gives CDR1 MDHEN, CDR2 SYDVKM. The CDR3 is CASSSLGGGFGQPQHF. The CDR3 DNA reads TGTGCCAGCAGTTCCCTGGGGGGGGGTTTCGGTCAGCCCCAGCATTTT.

The gene calls are TRBV28 and TRBJ1-2; the match to TRBD1 covers 9 bases. The CDR3 runs to 14 residues. The germline CDR1 and CDR2 sequences are MDHEN and SYDVKM. The V and J ends lost 11 bases and 7 bases, in that order; junction bases with no gene match: 14. In DNA, the CDR3 is TGTGCCTCTCAACCGGGACAGGGCTCGGGTGGCTACACCTTC. The encoded protein is CASQPGQGSGGYTF.

The chain employs TRBV6-5 and TRBJ2-3; D ambiguous. V shed 5 bases and J shed 0 bases, with 12 bases lying between them. This CDR3 has 15 residues. Germline assignment: CDR1 MNHEY and CDR2 SVGAGI. The CDR3 sequence is CASSPSLQSTDTQYF. The CDR3 DNA is TGTGCCAGCAGTCCGTCCCTACAGAGCACAGATACGCAGTATTTT.

The CDR3 reads CATSEPTSGRPDTQYF. The CDR3, as DNA: TGTGCCACCAGTGAACCGACTAGCGGGAGGCCAGATACGCAGTATTTT. This chain joins TRBV24-1 and TRBJ2-3; 13 bases fit TRBD2. Germline V CDR1 and CDR2: KGHDR, SFDVKD. V lost 4 bases and J lost 4; bases outside the gene matches: 4. The CDR3 length is 16 residues.

The V and J genes are TRBV11-3 and TRBJ1-3, with 8 bases identical to TRBD1. CDR1 is SGHNT and CDR2 is YENEEA in the germline V gene. Unmatched junction bases numbered 7, after V lost 6 bases and J lost 3 bases. The CDR3 covers 15 residues. The DNA of the CDR3 is TGTGCCAGCAGTAGAGGACAGGGTAATGGAAACACCATATATTTT. It encodes CASSRGQGNGNTIYF.

The gene calls are TRBV4-1 and TRBJ1-4, with D tentatively TRBD1 (5 bases). CDR3 size: 17 residues. CDR1 is MGHRA and CDR2 is YSYEKL in the germline V gene. Trimming shortened V by 1 base and J by 8 bases, and 20 bases separated the two germline ends. CDR3 region: CASSQVGRVGVGEKLFF. In nucleotides, the CDR3 is TGCGCCAGCAGCCAAGTAGGACGGGTAGGGGTTGGCGAAAAACTGTTTTTT.

The rearrangement uses TRBV14 and TRBJ2-1; 7 bases line up with TRBD2. Germline V gives CDR1 SGHDN, CDR2 FVKESK. Losses at the gene ends were 4 bases for V and 5 bases for J; bases not matched to a gene: 8. This CDR3 is built from 15 residues. This CDR3 reads CASSPAGFNHNEQFF. The CDR3 nucleotides are TGTGCCAGCAGCCCAGCGGGATTCAACCACAATGAGCAGTTCTTC.

This clone came up once. The genes are TRBV6-5 and TRBJ1-2, with 10 positions matching TRBD1. The length of the CDR3 is 15 residues. Germline loops: CDR1 MNHEY, CDR2 SVGAGI. V trimming: 7 bases; J trimming: 5 bases; junction bases outside the gene matches: 10. In DNA, the CDR3 is TGTGCCAGCAAACCGGGACAGGGGAGAGCGTATGGCTACACCTTC. Protein sequence: CASKPGQGRAYGYTF.

V usage is TRBV29-1 and J usage is TRBJ2-7, with D tentatively TRBD1 (6 bases). The CDR3 sequence is 11 residues long. The germline V gene encodes CDR1 SQVTM and CDR2 ANQGSEA. Deletions cut 7 bases from V and 5 bases from J, with 12 bases between. CDR3 in DNA: TGCAGCGGACGGGACATCGACGAGCAGTACTTC. It codes for CSGRDIDEQYF.

This chain joins TRBV10-3 and TRBJ1-2; 7 positions agree with TRBD1. Unmatched junction bases numbered 7, after V lost 8 bases and J lost 10 bases. CDR3 length: 11 residues. The germline V gene has CDR1 ENHRY and CDR2 SYGVKD. The CDR3 is CAIGKDRNYTF. The CDR3 DNA reads TGTGCCATCGGGAAGGACAGGAACTACACCTTC.

J is TRBJ1-6 and V is TRBV4-1; a weak D match, TRBD1 (6 bases). The CDR3 is 15 residues long. Germline loops: CDR1 MGHRA, CDR2 YSYEKL. Between the trimmed V and J ends, which lost 1 base and 7 bases, there was a span of 11 bases. This CDR3 reads CASSQGDRTNSPLHF. The CDR3 DNA reads TGCGCCAGCAGCCAAGGCGACAGGACCAATTCACCCCTCCACTTT.

This clone is a singleton in its sample. The chain couples TRBV10-2 to TRBJ2-3, with TRBD1 identical over 9 bases. This CDR3 region has 14 residues. J gave up 4 bases and V 7 bases, and 6 bases lay outside the gene matches. Germline V CDR1 and CDR2: WSHSY, SAAADI. CDR3 bases: TGCGCCAGCACTCGGACAGGGGAGGCAGATACGCAGTATTTT. This codes for CASTRTGEADTQYF.

V gene TRBV5-4 combines with J gene TRBJ2-7, with TRBD2 matching over 9 bases. V gave up 4 bases and J gave up 4 bases; unmatched junction bases: 9. The CDR3 spans 15 residues. Germline loops: CDR1 SGHNT, CDR2 YYREEE (reference sequence). The CDR3 region has the DNA TGTGCCAGCAGCCCGCCGGGACTAGCCCTTTACGAGCAGTACTTC. Residues: CASSPPGLALYEQYF.

This chain links TRBV19 with TRBJ1-6, with 11 positions matching TRBD1. Germline lookup yields CDR1 LNHDA and CDR2 SQIVND (reference sequence). This CDR3 region has 15 residues. Trimming at V came to 5 bases and at J to 9 bases, leaving 6 bases not matched to a gene. This chain's CDR3 is CASSQWDRGISPLHF. The CDR3 bases are TGTGCCAGTAGTCAATGGGACAGGGGGATTTCACCCCTCCACTTT.

The chain recombines TRBV6-5 with TRBJ2-5; 7 positions agree with TRBD2. Germline CDR1 is MNHEY and CDR2 is SVGAGI. After removal of 6 bases from V and 2 bases from J, the junction contained 0 bases not matched to a gene. The CDR3 is made up of 12 amino acids. CDR3 sequence: CASRREQETQYF. In nucleotides, the CDR3 is TGTGCCAGCAGGCGGGAGCAAGAGACCCAGTACTTC.

This clone was detected only once. The J gene is TRBJ1-3, the V gene TRBV18; 8 nucleotides line up with TRBD1. This CDR3 is 15 amino acids long. The ends lost 3 bases at V and 4 bases at J; junction bases unmatched: 5. Germline-derived CDR1 and CDR2 are KGHSH and LQKENI. The CDR3 is CASSPDRAMGNTIYF. Here the CDR3 DNA reads TGTGCCAGCTCACCGGACAGGGCAATGGGAAACACCATATATTTT.

The rearrangement joins TRBV7-9 to TRBJ1-5; 9 positions agree with TRBD1. This CDR3 spans 15 amino acids. Per germline, CDR1 SEHNR and CDR2 FQNEAQ (reference sequence). The ends lost 5 bases at V and 3 bases at J; junction bases unmatched: 5. The CDR3 sequence is CASSAQGAVNQPQHF. The CDR3 DNA reads TGTGCCAGCAGCGCACAGGGGGCGGTCAATCAGCCCCAGCATTTT.

The chain is built from TRBV5-1 and TRBJ2-1, with 10 bases matching TRBD2. The V gene end was trimmed by 0 bases and the J gene end by 9 bases; junction bases not matched to a gene: 6. This CDR3 has 15 residues. The germline gives CDR1 SGHRS, CDR2 YFSETQ. CDR3 loop: CASSLGLAGVSEQFF. As DNA, the CDR3 is TGCGCCAGCAGCTTGGGCCTAGCGGGAGTGAGTGAGCAGTTCTTC.

The chain is built from TRBV5-1 and TRBJ1-4; 9 nucleotides line up with TRBD1. The germline V gene has CDR1 SGHRS and CDR2 YFSETQ. Trimming at V came to 4 bases and at J to 7 bases, leaving 11 bases not matched to a gene. This CDR3 contains 16 residues. The CDR3: CASSLDRDRAAEKLFF. DNA for the CDR3: TGCGCCAGCAGCCTGGACCGGGACAGGGCTGCTGAAAAACTGTTTTTT.

The chain joins TRBV18 to TRBJ2-5; the match to TRBD1 covers 9 bases. Germline trimming cut 3 bases from V and 3 bases from J; bases unmatched to any gene: 2. CDR1 is KGHSH, CDR2 LQKENI, per germline. The CDR3 sequence is 14 residues long. The CDR3 bases are TGTGCCAGCTCACCCCGGGACAGGGAAGAGACCCAGTACTTC. Amino acid sequence: CASSPRDREETQYF.

This chain joins TRBV6-2 or TRBV6-3 and TRBJ2-5; 7 bases are shared with TRBD2. The CDR3 contains 15 residues. Germline trimming cut 2 bases from V and 1 base from J; bases unmatched to any gene: 4. Germline CDR1 reads MNHEY; CDR2 reads SVGEGT. CDR3: CASSYLSSGQETQYF. In DNA form, the CDR3 reads TGTGCCAGCAGTTACCTGTCTAGCGGCCAAGAGACCCAGTACTTC.

This clone was found once. The V gene is TRBV6-1, the J gene TRBJ1-5; tentatively, D is TRBD1 (6 bases). Trimming stripped 2 bases from V and 5 bases from J, with 13 bases between. Germline CDR1 is MNHNS and CDR2 is SASEGT. The CDR3 spans 15 residues. For the CDR3, the DNA is TGTGCCAGCAGTGAATCCCAGGGGTCTCATCAGCCCCAGCATTTT. It encodes CASSESQGSHQPQHF.